The following is a T cell receptor beta chain sequence with its context. The antigen is not known. Profiled with immunoSEQ multiplex PCR; TCRdb holds only in-frame clones, not every one. Found here are about 25,000 clones, 75% to 80% of them singletons; the top ten hold more than 9%. V lost 9 bases and J 0 bases, leaving 12 bases between the germline ends. The CDR3 loop spans 14 amino acids. CDR1 is MNHEY, CDR2 SVGAGI, per germline. As to time point: week 5, during vaccination. Doses of 300 ug of mutant IDH1 20-mer peptide were given with topical imiquimod. The data stem from a study of a mutant IDH1 vaccine in newly diagnosed glioma. Turning to the study itself: Initiation of the vaccine course occurred 4-6 weeks after radiotherapy alone, or alongside temozolomide cycles.

The study, taken as a whole, reports: Across multiple MHC alleles, 85% to 95% of patients had vaccine-induced responses. Pseudoprogression looked unconnected to shifts in top peripheral T cell clonotypes.

The TCR sequence derives from a man aged 35 to 55 with glioma. The rearrangement links TRBV6-5 to TRBJ1-5, with D unresolved. This specimen was PBMCs, taken from a glioma patient whose treatment included an IDH1 peptide vaccine. The CDR3 loop reads CASIGINSNQPQHF. In DNA form, the CDR3 reads TGTGCCAGTATTGGCATCAATAGCAATCAGCCCCAGCATTTT.